The rows below give T cell receptor beta chains drawn from one sample of a study of Ad26.COV2.S vaccination and SARS-CoV-2 variants. Sequencing was performed with immunoSEQ multiplex PCR; in TCRdb, only in-frame clones are kept and a portion is missing. The table has around 400,000 clones, 89% seen once; the top ten hold 1.5% to 2%. The sample here was peripheral blood, taken in a trial of Ad26.COV2.S vaccine versus placebo. These receptor sequences come from a person aged 18-60 years who received the Ad26.COV2.S COVID-19 vaccine or a placebo. CDR3s include the opening cysteine and the closing phenylalanine or tryptophan. D genes are given only for firm matches. The size of a clone is reported for some rows only, either as once, few or many, or as a class for expanded clones.

CDR3 length,J gene,V gene,D gene,clone size,CDR3 DNA,CDR3 protein
13,TRBJ2-7,TRBV10-2,TRBD1,-,TGCGCCAGCAGTATGTTAGGGACAGGAGAGCAGTACTTC,CASSMLGTGEQYF
13,TRBJ2-7,TRBV12-5,-,-,TGTGCTAGTGTACAGGGAACCTCCTACGAGCAGTACTTC,CASVQGTSYEQYF
17,TRBJ2-4,TRBV4-2,-,-,TGTGCCAGCAGCCAGGAACTAGCCCAGGGATCCAAAAACATTCAGTACTTC,CASSQELAQGSKNIQYF
11,TRBJ2-7,TRBV7-3,-,-,TGTGCCAGCAGCGGCGGGTTCGAGCAGTACTTC,CASSGGFEQYF
15,TRBJ2-5,TRBV4-1,-,-,TGCGCCAGCAGCCAAGATCTACCAGAGGGAGAGACCCAGTACTTC,CASSQDLPEGETQYF
13,TRBJ2-7,TRBV5-1,-,-,TGCGCCAGCAGCCCCCCGGCCCCCGGCGAGCAGTACTTC,CASSPPAPGEQYF
15,TRBJ2-2,TRBV28,TRBD2,once,TGTGCCAGCAGTTTACCTAGCGGGACAACCGGGGAGCTGTTTTTT,CASSLPSGTTGELFF
15,TRBJ2-1,TRBV3-1/TRBV3-2,-,-,TGTGCCAGCAGCGATCATGGCGGGGAGTACAATGAGCAGTTCTTC,CASSDHGGEYNEQFF
17,TRBJ1-6,TRBV15,-,few,TGTGCCATCAAGGTGGGAGGGGGGCCCTCCTATAATTCACCCCTCCACTTT,CAIKVGGGPSYNSPLHF
15,TRBJ2-2,TRBV6-2/TRBV6-3,-,-,TGTGCCAGCAGTACATTTAGCGGTTACACCGGGGAGCTGTTTTTT,CASSTFSGYTGELFF
15,TRBJ1-1,TRBV12-5,-,-,TGTGCTAGTGGTTTGGTCACGGGGTCGCTGGCTGAAGCTTTCTTT,CASGLVTGSLAEAFF
17,TRBJ2-1,TRBV4-1,TRBD2,-,TGCGCCAGCAGCCTAAACCTAGCGGGAGTATCCTACAATGAGCAGTTCTTC,CASSLNLAGVSYNEQFF
16,TRBJ2-7,TRBV14,-,-,TGTGCCAGCAGCCAAGTCGGGGGTGGCGGCTCCTACGAGCAGTACTTC,CASSQVGGGGSYEQYF
18,TRBJ1-4,TRBV4-1,-,once,TGCGCCAGCAGCCAAGATCGCTGGACCGGGTGGCCTAATGAAAAACTGTTTTTT,CASSQDRWTGWPNEKLFF
15,TRBJ2-5,TRBV5-4,TRBD2,-,TGTGCCAGCAGCCTGGACACTAGCGGGAGGGAGACCCAGTACTTC,CASSLDTSGRETQYF
13,TRBJ2-1,TRBV20-1,-,-,TGCAGTGCTAATGAGGAGAACTACAATGAGCAGTTCTTC,CSANEENYNEQFF
8,TRBJ2-1,TRBV2,-,-,TGTGCCAGCAGACCTAAGTTCTTC,CASRPKFF
12,TRBJ2-5,TRBV12-3/TRBV12-4,-,-,TGTGCCAGCAGTTTAGCCGTCAGCTCCCAGTACTTC,CASSLAVSSQYF
15,TRBJ2-5,TRBV9,-,-,TGTGCCAGCAGCGTATCCCCGGGGGCCCAAGAGACCCAGTACTTC,CASSVSPGAQETQYF
14,TRBJ2-7,TRBV5-4,TRBD2,-,TGTGCCAGCAGCGCGACTAGCGGCTCCTACGAGCAGTACTTC,CASSATSGSYEQYF
18,TRBJ2-1,TRBV10-1,TRBD2,-,TGCGCCAGCAGTCCCGGACTAGCGGGGCTACTGCGGGGCAATGAGCAGTTCTTC,CASSPGLAGLLRGNEQFF
15,TRBJ2-2,TRBV5-8,-,-,TGTGCCAGCAGCCAAAAAGGGGCCAACACCGGGGAGCTGTTTTTT,CASSQKGANTGELFF
13,TRBJ1-1,TRBV6-5,-,-,TGTGCCAGCAGTTACGGCGGGAACACTGAAGCTTTCTTT,CASSYGGNTEAFF
15,TRBJ2-1,TRBV7-9,TRBD2,-,TGTGCCAGCAGCTTAGTAGCGGGAGTTTACAATGAGCAGTTCTTC,CASSLVAGVYNEQFF
13,TRBJ1-1,TRBV29-1,TRBD1,-,TGCAGCGTAGGACAGGGGGGATTCACTGAAGCTTTCTTT,CSVGQGGFTEAFF
13,TRBJ2-2,TRBV4-1,-,-,TGCGCCAGCAGCCAAGATACGAGACGGGAGCTGTTTTTT,CASSQDTRRELFF
14,TRBJ1-5,TRBV6-6,-,-,TGTGCCAGCAGCCGCTCCCAGGGCCATCAGCCCCAGCATTTT,CASSRSQGHQPQHF
15,TRBJ1-3,TRBV28,TRBD1,-,TGTGCCAGCAGCCACGACAGGGTCCCTGGAAACACCATATATTTT,CASSHDRVPGNTIYF
16,TRBJ2-1,TRBV11-2,-,-,TGTGCCAGCAGTCATCGACTAAGCCCATCCCTCAATGAGCAGTTCTTC,CASSHRLSPSLNEQFF
17,TRBJ2-1,TRBV28,TRBD2,-,TGTGCCAGCAGTCTCGGGGTAACCGGGACTAGGTACAATGAGCAGTTCTTC,CASSLGVTGTRYNEQFF
15,TRBJ2-7,TRBV2,-,-,TGTGCCAGCAGTGAATCGTTCGGGGGGCTCTACGAGCAGTACTTC,CASSESFGGLYEQYF
17,TRBJ1-1,TRBV4-3,-,-,TGCGCCAGCAGCCAAGGGTCGTCAGGGGTGAGGGGGACTGAAGCTTTCTTT,CASSQGSSGVRGTEAFF
14,TRBJ2-3,TRBV5-8,TRBD2,-,TGTGCCAGCAGCCCGGGACTAAGCACAGATACGCAGTATTTT,CASSPGLSTDTQYF
16,TRBJ1-1,TRBV18,-,-,TGTGCCAGCTCACCACCATCCCGGCACAGAGACACTGAAGCTTTCTTT,CASSPPSRHRDTEAFF
13,TRBJ1-4,TRBV30,-,-,TGTGCCTGGAGCCCCGGAACTAATGAAAAACTGTTTTTT,CAWSPGTNEKLFF
18,TRBJ2-1,TRBV5-4,TRBD2,few,TGTGCCAGCAGCTTGAGTAGTCTAGCGGGACCTGGTTTGTATGAGCAGTTCTTC,CASSLSSLAGPGLYEQFF
15,TRBJ2-5,TRBV19,TRBD1,-,TGTGCCAGTAGTACCAGACAGGGGGGAAGAGAGACCCAGTACTTC,CASSTRQGGRETQYF
18,TRBJ2-6,TRBV5-4,-,once,TGTGCCAGCTTCCCCTTTGGACCCCGGTACTCTGGGGCCAACGTCCTGACTTTC,CASFPFGPRYSGANVLTF
14,TRBJ1-2,TRBV29-1,-,once,TGCAGCGTTGCTTTGGGGGGAGGATACTATGGCTACACCTTC,CSVALGGGYYGYTF
16,TRBJ1-5,TRBV27,-,-,TGTGCCAGTCGTTTGGGGGGCAGGGTGAGCAATCAGCCCCAGCATTTT,CASRLGGRVSNQPQHF
14,TRBJ2-3,TRBV27,TRBD2,-,TGTGCCAGCAGTTCAACCCGGGGGGGAGATACGCAGTATTTT,CASSSTRGGDTQYF
16,TRBJ2-5,TRBV24-1,-,-,TGTGCCACCAGTGATACCCACCCTGTTCCTCTAGAGACCCAGTACTTC,CATSDTHPVPLETQYF
13,TRBJ2-7,TRBV7-2,-,-,TGTGCCAGCAGCTTAGCACAGACCTACGAGCAGTACTTC,CASSLAQTYEQYF
12,TRBJ1-2,TRBV28,-,-,TGTGCCAGTAGAACAGGTTCCTATGGCTACACCTTC,CASRTGSYGYTF
12,TRBJ2-7,TRBV7-9,-,-,TGTGCCAGCAGCTTAGACGCTTACGAGCAGTACTTC,CASSLDAYEQYF
20,TRBJ2-1,TRBV30,-,-,TGTGCCTGGACGCCCGGAGCCCCGGGACTGCCTTCCCGCTCCTACAATGAGCAGTTCTTC,CAWTPGAPGLPSRSYNEQFF
13,TRBJ1-1,TRBV5-1,-,once,TGCGCCAGCAGGGGGGTACCGAACACTGAAGCTTTCTTT,CASRGVPNTEAFF
14,TRBJ1-4,TRBV28,-,-,TGTGCCAGCAGTCGTCGGGGGAATAATGAAAAACTGTTTTTT,CASSRRGNNEKLFF
16,TRBJ2-1,TRBV5-1,-,once,TGCGCCAGCAGCTTGGAAGCGGAGCGGGCCTACAATGAGCAGTTCTTC,CASSLEAERAYNEQFF
13,TRBJ1-2,TRBV19,-,-,TGTGCCAGTAGTATAGGTAAAGGCTATGGCTACACCTTC,CASSIGKGYGYTF
19,TRBJ2-2,TRBV7-5,-,-,TGTGTCAGAAGCTTAGATGGGGGGAAAGGAGGGCCCGACACCGGGGAGCTGTTTTTT,CVRSLDGGKGGPDTGELFF
10,TRBJ1-2,TRBV19,-,-,TGTGCCAGTAGCGACTATGGCTACACCTTC,CASSDYGYTF
15,TRBJ2-4,TRBV18,TRBD1,-,TGTGCCAGCTCTCCCTTCGCCGGGACAGAAAACATTCAGTACTTC,CASSPFAGTENIQYF
15,TRBJ2-1,TRBV5-1,-,-,TGCGCCAGCAGCTTGGTTAGCGACTCCTACAATGAGCAGTTCTTC,CASSLVSDSYNEQFF
14,TRBJ1-1,TRBV6-6,-,many,TGTGCCAGCAGAACAGGACAGCCGAACACTGAAGCTTTCTTT,CASRTGQPNTEAFF
13,TRBJ2-1,TRBV6-6,TRBD2,-,TGTGCCAGCAGCGGACTAGCTATGAATGAGCAGTTCTTC,CASSGLAMNEQFF